These 16 T cell receptor beta chains came from one sample sequenced in a study of T cell changes during pregnancy in multiple sclerosis. Here immunoSEQ multiplex PCR was the method, and the copy in TCRdb shows in-frame clones only, minus some. The sample records approximately 60,000 clones, about 91% being singletons. Sample: peripheral blood, taken after pregnancy. All receptors derive from a female donor in good health, enrolled as a control in a pregnancy study.

V is TRBV29-1 and J is TRBJ2-7; a weak D match, TRBD1 (6 bases). This CDR3 contains 12 residues. Between the trimmed V and J ends, which lost 4 bases and 4 bases, there was a span of 11 bases. Germline V gene lookup returns CDR1 SQVTM and CDR2 ANQGSEA. CDR3 sequence: CSVARGGYEQYF. CDR3 DNA sequence: TGCAGCGTTGCCAGGGGCGGGTACGAGCAGTACTTC.

The chain is built from TRBV7-9 and TRBJ2-1, with D tentatively TRBD2 (6 bases). The CDR3 is 16 amino acids. V was shortened by 3 bases and J by 6 bases, with 18 bases between the two germline ends. Germline CDR1 and CDR2: SEHNR and FQNEAQ (reference sequence). This CDR3 is CASSLEAGSGSNEQFF. The CDR3 nucleotides read TGTGCCAGCAGCTTGGAAGCGGGCAGCGGGTCCAATGAGCAGTTCTTC.

This clone appeared a single time. V gene TRBV28 combines with J gene TRBJ2-3; 11 nucleotides agree with TRBD2. The V and J ends lost 3 bases and 7 bases, in that order; junction bases with no gene match: 9. CDR3 length: 16 amino acids. The V gene's germline CDR1 is MDHEN and CDR2 SYDVKM. CDR3 bases: TGTGCCAGCAGTTTGACTAGCGGGAATGGAATTCATACGCAGTATTTT. This codes for CASSLTSGNGIHTQYF.

The J gene is TRBJ2-3, the V gene TRBV9; possibly TRBD1 for D (5 bases). The CDR3 is made up of 17 amino acids. From germline, CDR1 is SGDLS and CDR2 YYNGEE. V lost 3 bases to trimming and J lost 4 bases, with 21 bases between them. The CDR3 spells CASSAFAGIGHADTQYF. The CDR3 coding sequence is TGTGCCAGCAGCGCCTTCGCAGGGATTGGGCACGCAGATACGCAGTATTTT.

The chain recombines TRBV4-3 with TRBJ1-2; 8 nucleotides agree with TRBD1. Trimming cost V 0 bases and J 7 bases; bases outside gene matches: 7. Germline values: CDR1 LGHNA, CDR2 YSLEER. The CDR3 is made up of 15 amino acids. The CDR3 here is CASSQDADRGRGYTF. The DNA of the CDR3 is TGCGCCAGCAGCCAAGACGCCGACAGGGGACGTGGCTACACCTTC.

The chain carries TRBV7-3 and TRBJ2-7; perhaps TRBD1 as D (7 bases). V gave up 5 bases and J gave up 0 bases, with 14 bases separating them. Looked up from germline, CDR1 is SGHTA and CDR2 is FQGTGA. The CDR3 has 15 amino acids. In DNA form, the CDR3 reads TGTGCCAGCAGCCCATCAGGGGGGTTCTCCTACGAGCAGTACTTC. Its protein product is CASSPSGGFSYEQYF.

The chain uses TRBV19 and TRBJ1-1; 7 nucleotides line up with TRBD1. CDR3 size: 14 residues. V dropped 3 bases and J dropped 0; count of bases not matched to a gene: 1. CDR1 and CDR2 from the germline V gene are LNHDA and SQIVND (reference sequence). The CDR3 sequence: CASSMTGMNTEAFF. CDR3 bases: TGTGCCAGTAGTATGACAGGGATGAACACTGAAGCTTTCTTT.

The V gene is TRBV14, the J gene TRBJ2-1, with 9 positions matching TRBD1. V lost 4 bases and J lost 0; bases outside the gene matches: 4. Looked up from germline, CDR1 is SGHDN and CDR2 is FVKESK. The CDR3 totals 16 residues. CDR3 DNA: TGTGCCAGCAGCCCTTACAGGGGGCACTCCTACAATGAGCAGTTCTTC. The encoded protein is CASSPYRGHSYNEQFF.

The genes are TRBV9 and TRBJ2-1; TRBD2 agrees at 10 bases. The CDR3 has 15 residues. V trimming: 1 base; J trimming: 7 bases; junction bases outside the gene matches: 5. Germline V lookup: CDR1 SGDLS, CDR2 YYNGEE. CDR3 amino acids: CASSVLAGAGNEQFF. In DNA form, the CDR3 reads TGTGCCAGCAGCGTACTAGCGGGAGCGGGGAATGAGCAGTTCTTC.

The genes are TRBV7-3 and TRBJ1-1, with TRBD1 matching over 8 bases. CDR1 is SGHTA and CDR2 is FQGTGA in the germline V gene. This CDR3 contains 13 residues. J lost 11 bases, V lost 5 bases, and 10 bases had no gene match. The CDR3: CASSLGTGSLAFF. For the CDR3, the DNA is TGTGCCAGCAGCCTAGGGACAGGCTCCCTCGCTTTCTTT.

The chain links TRBV19 to TRBJ2-1; the D is unclear. The CDR3 sequence is 12 residues long. Germline lookup yields CDR1 LNHDA and CDR2 SQIVND (reference sequence). V dropped 1 base and J dropped 10 bases, with 8 bases sitting between them. CDR3 amino acids: CASSIVGNEQFF. Written as DNA, the CDR3 is TGTGCCAGTAGTATAGTGGGCAACGAGCAGTTCTTC. Full variable domain (remainder filled in from reference TRBV19 and TRBJ2-1): DGGITQSPKYLFRKEGQNVTLSCEQNLNHDAMYWYRQDPGQGLRLIYYSQIVNDFQKGDIAEGYSVSREKKESFPLTVTSAQKNPTAFYLCASSIVGNEQFFGPGTRLTVL.

The chain carries TRBV6-5 and TRBJ2-7; TRBD1 aligns across 7 bases. Germline-derived CDR1 and CDR2 are MNHEY and SVGAGI. The CDR3 sequence is 14 residues long. Trimming at V came to 9 bases and at J to 1 base, leaving 9 bases not matched to a gene. This chain's CDR3 is CASIGRQGSYEQYF. The CDR3 DNA reads TGTGCCAGTATCGGACGACAGGGATCCTACGAGCAGTACTTC.

This chain uses TRBV7-9 with TRBJ2-1, with D hard to call. The CDR3 runs to 13 residues. CDR1 is SEHNR, CDR2 FQNEAQ, per germline (reference sequence). The V end lost 5 bases, the J end lost 8 bases, and 13 bases lay between the germline ends. CDR3 DNA sequence: TGTGCCAGCAGCCACGGTAGCATCCATGAGCAGTTCTTC. This gives the protein CASSHGSIHEQFF. Full variable domain (rest looked up from reference TRBV7-9 and TRBJ2-1): DTGVSQNPRHKITKRGQNVTFRCDPISEHNRLYWYRQTLGQGPEFLTYFQNEAQLEKSRLLSDRFSAERPKGSFSTLEIQRTEQGDSAMYLCASSHGSIHEQFFGPGTRLTVL.

This chain joins TRBV6-1 and TRBJ2-1; no firm D call. The V end was cut by 1 base, the J end by 0 bases, with 10 bases between. Germline assignment: CDR1 MNHNS and CDR2 SASEGT. The CDR3 has 16 residues. The CDR3 DNA reads as TGTGCCAGCAGTGAAGGAGCGTTTAGCTCCTACAATGAGCAGTTCTTC. It translates to CASSEGAFSSYNEQFF.

The chain combines TRBV5-1 with TRBJ2-1; no firm D call. From germline, CDR1 is SGHRS and CDR2 YFSETQ. CDR3 length: 13 residues. Trimming stripped 0 bases from V and 4 bases from J, with 5 bases between. CDR3 sequence reads: CASSLDRYNEQFF. CDR3 in DNA: TGCGCCAGCAGCTTGGACAGATACAATGAGCAGTTCTTC.

This clone was counted a few times. The CDR3, as DNA: TGTGCCAGCAGCTTAGCGTTTGACAGGGGAGGAGATACGCAGTATTTT. Residues: CASSLAFDRGGDTQYF. The V gene is TRBV7-9, the J gene TRBJ2-3, with 8 bases lining up with TRBD1. V shed 0 bases and J 5 bases; nucleotides not matched to a gene: 7. Germline assignment: CDR1 SEHNR and CDR2 FQNEAQ (reference sequence). CDR3 size: 16 residues.